One sample yielded the 30 T cell receptor beta chains listed below, sequenced in a study of persistence of HIV-infected CD4 T cells. Cells were stimulated with CMV-infected fibroblast lysates at about 9.4 ug/mL. CD40L-negative CD69-negative CD45RO-high memory CD4+ T cells were sorted as populations depleted of antigen-responding cells. Antigen specificity for these receptors is unknown. The libraries were made with immunoSEQ version 4 in survey mode. Using immunoSEQ multiplex PCR, the repertoire was profiled, and TCRdb retains in-frame clones only, with some absent. This table has 25,000 to 35,000 clones, approximately 80% appearing once. The sequences come from CD4+ T cells sorted from PBMCs after approximately 20-hour stimulation, collected from a patient who received antiretroviral therapy. The receptors shown here come from an adult man with HIV who was CMV-seropositive.

The CDR3 bases are TGTGCCAGCAGTGATGGTCCCACCGGGGAGCTGTTTTTT. This gives the protein CASSDGPTGELFF. This chain uses TRBV6-1 with TRBJ2-2; D ambiguous. The V gene lost 3 bases and the J gene lost 4 bases, with 6 bases spanning the gap. Looked up from germline, CDR1 is MNHNS and CDR2 is SASEGT. This CDR3 spans 13 amino acids.

The chain joins TRBV18 to TRBJ1-6, with TRBD1 matching 7 bases. V was pared by 0 bases and J by 3 bases, with 5 bases of the junction left unmatched. This CDR3 has 17 residues. Germline assignment: CDR1 KGHSH and CDR2 LQKENI. CDR3 DNA sequence: TGTGCCAGCTCACCACCCAACAGGGGACTCTATAATTCACCCCTCCACTTT. This codes for CASSPPNRGLYNSPLHF.

This chain connects TRBV6-5 to TRBJ2-6, with D tentatively TRBD1 or TRBD2 (5 bases each). V lost 9 bases and J 2 bases, leaving 14 bases between the germline ends. Germline V gene sequence: CDR1 MNHEY, CDR2 SVGAGI. The CDR3 extends over 15 amino acids. CDR3 protein: CASKGTQTGANVLTF. The CDR3 DNA follows: TGTGCCAGTAAGGGGACCCAAACTGGGGCCAACGTCCTGACTTTC.

This rearrangement joins TRBV11-3 to TRBJ2-6; tentatively, D is TRBD1 or TRBD2 (6 bases each). The germline gives CDR1 SGHNT, CDR2 YENEEA. V shed 1 base and J shed 0 bases, with 10 bases lying between them. The CDR3 has 17 amino acids. CDR3 loop: CASSLAGASSGANVLTF. CDR3 in DNA: TGTGCCAGCAGCTTAGCGGGGGCAAGCTCTGGGGCCAACGTCCTGACTTTC. Full variable domain (missing parts from reference TRBV11-3 and TRBJ2-6): EAGVVQSPRYKIIEKKQPVAFWCNPISGHNTLYWYLQNLGQGPELLIRYENEEAVDDSQLPKDRFSAERLKGVDSTLKIQPAELGDSAVYLCASSLAGASSGANVLTFGAGSRLTVL.

The chain carries TRBV7-8 and TRBJ1-1; D unclear. Trimming left V 1 base short and J 0 bases short, with 6 bases between. CDR3 length: 14 amino acids. Germline V CDR1 and CDR2: SGHVS, FQNEAQ. The CDR3 nucleotides are TGTGCCAGCAGCTTAGTTCTGGTGAACACTGAAGCTTTCTTT. It translates to CASSLVLVNTEAFF.

By its share, this clone is medium-sized. The CDR3 reads CASSLGMKNYGYTF. As DNA, the CDR3 is TGTGCCAGCAGCTTGGGTATGAAAAACTATGGCTACACCTTC. The chain has TRBV5-5 and TRBJ1-2; D not resolved. V lost 0 bases to trimming and J lost 2 bases, with 8 bases between them. The CDR3 totals 14 residues. Germline loops: CDR1 SGHKS, CDR2 YYEKEE (reference sequence).

This clone was observed a few times. The chain carries TRBV10-3 and TRBJ1-5, with D possibly being TRBD1 (5 bases). CDR1 is ENHRY, CDR2 SYGVKD, per germline. The CDR3 length is 15 residues. V lost 3 bases to trimming and J lost 3 bases, with 12 bases between them. The CDR3 is CAISDSGGPNQPQHF. The DNA for the CDR3 is TGTGCCATCAGTGATTCCGGGGGACCCAATCAGCCCCAGCATTTT.

The rearrangement uses TRBV7-3 and TRBJ2-3; D is unresolved. The germline CDR1 and CDR2 sequences are SGHTA and FQGTGA. The CDR3 loop spans 12 amino acids. The V gene lost 5 bases and the J gene lost 2 bases, with 5 bases spanning the gap. CDR3 amino acids: CASSPNTDTQYF. The CDR3 DNA sequence: TGTGCCAGCAGCCCAAACACAGATACGCAGTATTTT.

The chain combines TRBV5-5 with TRBJ2-7; D is perhaps TRBD1 (6 bases). The V gene's germline CDR1 is SGHKS and CDR2 YYEKEE (reference sequence). This CDR3 region has 13 residues. V was cut by 0 bases and J by 6 bases, with 10 bases left in between. The CDR3 protein is CASSLGGQIEQYF. The CDR3 DNA is TGTGCCAGCAGCTTGGGAGGACAGATCGAGCAGTACTTC.

V usage is TRBV18 and J usage is TRBJ2-1; D perhaps matches TRBD2 (6 bases). Trimming shortened V by 5 bases and J by 6 bases, and 14 bases separated the two germline ends. The CDR3 runs 14 residues. Germline V lookup: CDR1 KGHSH, CDR2 LQKENI. As DNA, the CDR3 is TGTGCCAGCTCAGCGGGGCTGGTAGGCAATGAGCAGTTCTTC. Translation gives CASSAGLVGNEQFF. Full variable domain (remainder filled in from reference TRBV18 and TRBJ2-1): NAGVMQNPRHLVRRRGQEARLRCSPMKGHSHVYWYRQLPEEGLKFMVYLQKENIIDESGMPKERFSAEFPKEGPSILRIQQVVRGDSAAYFCASSAGLVGNEQFFGPGTRLTVL.

This rearrangement joins TRBV27 to TRBJ2-6; D is uncertain. The CDR3 consists of 16 residues. Trimming removed 3 bases from V and 0 bases from J, with 9 bases in between. Germline V lookup: CDR1 MNHEY, CDR2 SMNVEV (reference sequence). The chain's CDR3 is CASSFGFRSGANVLTF. The CDR3 nucleotides read TGTGCCAGCAGTTTCGGCTTTCGCTCTGGGGCCAACGTCCTGACTTTC.

The chain links TRBV5-1 to TRBJ2-1; D call uncertain. This CDR3 region has 15 residues. The V end lost 5 bases, the J end lost 2 bases, and 14 bases lay between the germline ends. Germline values: CDR1 SGHRS, CDR2 YFSETQ. The CDR3: CASRFGVVPYNEQFF. The CDR3, as DNA: TGCGCCAGCAGATTTGGGGTGGTACCCTACAATGAGCAGTTCTTC.

In its sample, this clone was seen once. This sequence joins TRBV6-5 and TRBJ2-2, with TRBD1 matching 8 bases. The germline CDR1 and CDR2 sequences are MNHEY and SVGAGI. This CDR3 is built from 15 residues. The V gene end was trimmed by 4 bases and the J gene end by 5 bases; junction bases not matched to a gene: 6. The CDR3 is CASSFRGPQTGELFF. The CDR3 DNA follows: TGTGCCAGCAGTTTCAGGGGGCCACAAACCGGGGAGCTGTTTTTT.

CDR3 protein: CASSPLGSTQYF. The CDR3 DNA follows: TGTGCCAGCAGCCCCCTCGGGTCTACGCAGTATTTT. The chain couples TRBV9 to TRBJ2-3; no definite D call. V shed 4 bases and J shed 8 bases, with 11 bases lying between them. The germline CDR1 and CDR2 sequences are SGDLS and YYNGEE. The CDR3 has 12 amino acids.

This clone was recorded a few times. DNA of the CDR3: TGTGCCAGCAGTTACTCGAATCCCAATCAGCCCCAGCATTTT. Its translation: CASSYSNPNQPQHF. This chain connects TRBV6-2 or TRBV6-3 to TRBJ1-5; D remains ambiguous. The length of the CDR3 is 14 residues. V lost 0 bases and J 3 bases, leaving 6 bases between the germline ends. CDR1 is MNHEY, CDR2 SVGEGT, per germline.

This chain links TRBV7-9 with TRBJ1-4, with TRBD1 matching over 8 bases. CDR1 is SEHNR and CDR2 is FQNEAQ in the germline V gene (reference sequence). Trimming took 4 bases from V and 8 from J; bases not matched to a gene: 12. This CDR3 has 16 residues. CDR3 nucleotides: TGTGCCAGCAGCTCAACATGGACAGGGATGGGCGAAAAACTGTTTTTT. Translation: CASSSTWTGMGEKLFF. Using reference TRBV7-9 and TRBJ1-4 for the parts outside the CDR3, the full variable domain is DTGVSQNPRHKITKRGQNVTFRCDPISEHNRLYWYRQTLGQGPEFLTYFQNEAQLEKSRLLSDRFSAERPKGSFSTLEIQRTEQGDSAMYLCASSSTWTGMGEKLFFGSGTQLSVL.

The V gene is TRBV5-1, the J gene TRBJ2-5; 13 bases are shared with TRBD2. The V gene end was trimmed by 5 bases and the J gene end by 4 bases; junction bases not matched to a gene: 8. The CDR3 sequence is 16 residues long. Germline loops: CDR1 SGHRS, CDR2 YFSETQ. CDR3 sequence reads: CASSPPGLAGRETQYF. CDR3 in DNA: TGCGCCAGCAGTCCTCCGGGACTAGCGGGGAGAGAGACCCAGTACTTC. Looking up the rest from reference TRBV5-1 and TRBJ2-5 gives the full variable domain: KAGVTQTPRYLIKTRGQQVTLSCSPISGHRSVSWYQQTPGQGLQFLFEYFSETQRNKGNFPGRFSGRQFSNSRSEMNVSTLELGDSALYLCASSPPGLAGRETQYFGPGTRLLVL.

In nucleotides, the CDR3 is TGTGCCAGCAGTGAATGGTTGGGGGGGGGAGAGACCCAGTACTTC. It yields the protein CASSEWLGGGETQYF. V is TRBV6-1 and J is TRBJ2-5; TRBD2 aligns across 7 bases. CDR3 length equals 15 residues. With V trimmed by 2 bases and J by 4 bases, 7 bases remained unmatched. Germline lookup yields CDR1 MNHNS and CDR2 SASEGT.

The chain joins TRBV15 to TRBJ2-3, with D maybe TRBD2 (5 bases). The V and J ends lost 1 base and 3 bases respectively, with 23 bases between them. The CDR3 is 19 amino acids. CDR1 LNHNV and CDR2 YYDKDF come from the germline V gene (reference sequence). CDR3 sequence reads: CATSRVSTLLGLPTDTQYF. The DNA for the CDR3 is TGTGCCACCAGCAGAGTCTCGACGTTGCTCGGACTCCCAACAGATACGCAGTATTTT.

The V gene is TRBV5-1, the J gene TRBJ1-1, with D tentatively TRBD1 (5 bases). The germline V and J ends were trimmed by 0 bases and 3 bases, with 12 bases remaining between them. Looked up from germline, CDR1 is SGHRS and CDR2 is YFSETQ. The CDR3 sequence is 15 residues long. The CDR3 protein is CASSLAPGLYTEAFF. CDR3 sequence (DNA): TGCGCCAGCAGCTTGGCCCCAGGGTTGTACACTGAAGCTTTCTTT.

The CDR3 nucleotides are TGTGCCAGCAGCGGTCCGGGACAGGGTCTTTCCGAGCAGTACTTC. Translation: CASSGPGQGLSEQYF. V gene TRBV9 combines with J gene TRBJ2-7, with TRBD1 matching 9 bases. Germline V gene lookup returns CDR1 SGDLS and CDR2 YYNGEE. The CDR3 contains 15 residues. J lost 6 bases, V lost 3 bases, and 10 bases had no gene match.

This chain links TRBV7-9 with TRBJ2-1, with D maybe TRBD1 (7 bases). This CDR3 contains 16 residues. Germline V gene data show CDR1 as SEHNR and CDR2 as FQNEAQ (reference sequence). V was clipped by 5 bases and J by 6 bases, with 20 bases between them. CDR3 sequence reads: CASSPRGQKTRNEQFF. CDR3 DNA sequence: TGTGCCAGCAGCCCGCGGGGACAGAAGACACGCAATGAGCAGTTCTTC.

The chain is built from TRBV7-3 and TRBJ2-2; D gene unclear. The CDR3 length is 15 residues. V was cut by 6 bases and J by 0 bases, with 11 bases left in between. Germline values: CDR1 SGHTA, CDR2 FQGTGA. CDR3 amino acids: CASSPPESNTGELFF. CDR3 sequence (DNA): TGTGCCAGCAGTCCCCCTGAGTCGAACACCGGGGAGCTGTTTTTT.

V and J are TRBV6-2 or TRBV6-3 and TRBJ1-5; D not resolved. CDR1 is MNHEY, CDR2 SVGEGT, per germline. The CDR3 extends over 16 amino acids. V was trimmed by 4 bases and J by 2 bases, leaving 15 bases between them. CDR3 amino acids: CASSFEWTSGNQPQHF. The CDR3 nucleotides are TGTGCCAGCAGTTTTGAGTGGACCTCCGGCAATCAGCCCCAGCATTTT.

J is TRBJ1-1 and V is TRBV7-2; D unclear. CDR1 is SGHTA and CDR2 is FQGNSA in the germline V gene. V was clipped by 2 bases and J by 3 bases, with 10 bases between them. This CDR3 has 14 residues. CDR3 sequence (DNA): TGTGCCAGCAGCTTAAGAAGGAGGGACACTGAAGCTTTCTTT. Its translation: CASSLRRRDTEAFF.

The rearrangement uses TRBV28 and TRBJ1-5; D unclear. The CDR3 is made up of 15 amino acids. The germline V gene encodes CDR1 MDHEN and CDR2 SYDVKM. Trimming pared 2 bases from V and 1 base from J, leaving 9 bases between. In nucleotides, the CDR3 is TGTGCCAGCAGTTTAAGAGGGCCAAGCAATCAGCCCCAGCATTTT. Protein sequence: CASSLRGPSNQPQHF.

The chain carries TRBV29-1 and TRBJ1-2; D unresolved. This CDR3 has 12 amino acids. Trimming removed 4 bases at V and 3 bases at J, with 9 bases between. The germline V gene has CDR1 SQVTM and CDR2 ANQGSEA. The CDR3 nucleotides read TGCAGCGTTGTCGGGTCCCACTATGGCTACACCTTC. This translates into CSVVGSHYGYTF. The full variable domain, rest sourced from reference TRBV29-1 and TRBJ1-2, is SAVISQKPSRDICQRGTSLTIQCQVDSQVTMMFWYRQQPGQSLTLIATANQGSEATYESGFVIDKFPISRPNLTFSTLTVSNMSPEDSSIYLCSVVGSHYGYTFGSGTRLTVV.

On this clone itself: Other DNA sequences in this sample translate to the same CDR3. The rearrangement uses TRBV12-1 and TRBJ1-6. TRBV12-1 constitutes a pseudogene. The CDR3 totals 12 residues. The CDR3 nucleotides read TGTGCCAGCCAAGAGCCTACCCAGCTCCTCCACTTT. Protein: CASQEPTQLLHF.

This rearrangement joins TRBV28 to TRBJ2-6, with D possibly being TRBD1 (6 bases). With 10 bases removed from V and 0 bases from J, the gap between germline ends came to 16 bases. Germline loops: CDR1 MDHEN, CDR2 SYDVKM. The CDR3 spans 16 residues. This CDR3 reads CATRATGYSGANVLTF. CDR3 coding DNA: TGTGCCACTAGGGCCACAGGGTACTCTGGGGCCAACGTCCTGACTTTC.

The chain has TRBV24-1 and TRBJ2-3; 7 nucleotides align to TRBD1. V lost 9 bases, J lost 2 bases, and 4 bases stayed unmatched. The CDR3 spans 13 residues. Germline values: CDR1 KGHDR, CDR2 SFDVKD. Written as DNA, the CDR3 is TGTGCCACCCAAGACAGGGTCACAGATACGCAGTATTTT. It encodes CATQDRVTDTQYF.